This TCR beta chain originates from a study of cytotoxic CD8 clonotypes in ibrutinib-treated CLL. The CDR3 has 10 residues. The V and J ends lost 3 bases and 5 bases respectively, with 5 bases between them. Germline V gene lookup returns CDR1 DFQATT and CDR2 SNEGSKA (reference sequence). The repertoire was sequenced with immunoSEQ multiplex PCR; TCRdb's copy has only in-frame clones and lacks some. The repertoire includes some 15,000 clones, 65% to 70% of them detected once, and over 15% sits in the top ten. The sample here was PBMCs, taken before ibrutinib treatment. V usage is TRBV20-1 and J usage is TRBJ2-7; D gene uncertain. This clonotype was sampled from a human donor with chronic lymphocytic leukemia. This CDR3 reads CSASRDEQYF. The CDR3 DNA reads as TGCAGTGCTAGTAGGGACGAGCAGTACTTC.